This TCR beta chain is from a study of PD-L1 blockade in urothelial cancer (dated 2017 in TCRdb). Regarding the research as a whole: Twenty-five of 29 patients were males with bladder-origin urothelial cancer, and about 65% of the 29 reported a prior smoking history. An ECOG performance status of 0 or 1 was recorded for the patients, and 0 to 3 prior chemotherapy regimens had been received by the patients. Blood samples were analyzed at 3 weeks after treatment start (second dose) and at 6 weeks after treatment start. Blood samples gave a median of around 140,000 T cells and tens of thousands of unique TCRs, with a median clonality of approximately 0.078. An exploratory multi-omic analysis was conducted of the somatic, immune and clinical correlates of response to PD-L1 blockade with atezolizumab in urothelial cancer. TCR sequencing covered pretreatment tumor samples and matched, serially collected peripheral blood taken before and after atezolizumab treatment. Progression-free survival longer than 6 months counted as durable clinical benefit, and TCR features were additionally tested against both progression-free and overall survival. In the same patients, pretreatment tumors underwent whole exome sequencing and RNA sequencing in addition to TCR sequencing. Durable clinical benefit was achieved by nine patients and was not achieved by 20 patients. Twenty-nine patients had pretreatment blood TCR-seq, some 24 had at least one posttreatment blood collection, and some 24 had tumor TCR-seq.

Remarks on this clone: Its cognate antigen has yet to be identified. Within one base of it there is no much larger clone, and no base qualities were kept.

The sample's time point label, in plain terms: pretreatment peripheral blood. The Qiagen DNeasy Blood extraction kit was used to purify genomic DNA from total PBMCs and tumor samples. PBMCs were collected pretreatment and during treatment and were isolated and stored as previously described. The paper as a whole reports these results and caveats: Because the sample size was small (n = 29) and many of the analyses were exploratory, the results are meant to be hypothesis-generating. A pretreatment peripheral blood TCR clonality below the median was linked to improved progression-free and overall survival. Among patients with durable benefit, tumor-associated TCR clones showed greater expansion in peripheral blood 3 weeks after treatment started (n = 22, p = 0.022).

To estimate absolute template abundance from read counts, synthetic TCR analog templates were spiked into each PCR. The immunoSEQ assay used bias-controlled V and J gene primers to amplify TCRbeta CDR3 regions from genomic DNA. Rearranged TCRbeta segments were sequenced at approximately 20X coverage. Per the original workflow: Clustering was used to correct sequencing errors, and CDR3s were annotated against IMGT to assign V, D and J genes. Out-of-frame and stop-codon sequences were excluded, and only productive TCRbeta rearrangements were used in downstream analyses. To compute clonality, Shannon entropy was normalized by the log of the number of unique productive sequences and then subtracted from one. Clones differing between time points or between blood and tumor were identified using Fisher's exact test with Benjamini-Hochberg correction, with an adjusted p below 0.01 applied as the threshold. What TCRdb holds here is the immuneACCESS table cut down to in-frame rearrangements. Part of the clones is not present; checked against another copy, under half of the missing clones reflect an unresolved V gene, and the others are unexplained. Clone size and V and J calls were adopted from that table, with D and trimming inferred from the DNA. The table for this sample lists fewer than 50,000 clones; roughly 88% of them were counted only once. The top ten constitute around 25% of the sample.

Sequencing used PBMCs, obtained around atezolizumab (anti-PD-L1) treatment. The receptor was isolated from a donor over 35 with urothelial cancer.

The base sequence is TGCGCCAGCAGCCGAGTCCCGGGACAGGGACGCACTAATGAAAAACTGTTTTTT. Its product reads: CASSRVPGQGRTNEKLFF. In this chain, TRBV5-1 is recombined with TRBJ1-4; 9 middle bases align to TRBD1. The CDR3 contains 18 residues, cysteine and phenylalanine counted. Only the CDR3 DNA is retained, 54 bases long and in frame from the first base. At the junction V is shortened by 4 bases and J by 2 bases; bases outside the gene matches: 12. CDR1 and CDR2 (SGHRS, YFSETQ) derive from the germline V gene. The full variable domain, with segments outside the CDR3 supplied by the reference TRBV5-1 and TRBJ1-4 proteins, appears as KAGVTQTPRYLIKTRGQQVTLSCSPISGHRSVSWYQQTPGQGLQFLFEYFSETQRNKGNFPGRFSGRQFSNSRSEMNVSTLELGDSALYLCASSRVPGQGRTNEKLFFGSGTQLSVL.